The 30 T cell receptor beta chains reported below all come from one sample, sequenced in a study of cytomegalovirus exposure and HLA in healthy donors. Some clones are missing from TCRdb's copy, which holds only in-frame ones; the method was immunoSEQ multiplex PCR. The sample lists about 49,000 clones; 94% were seen once. Sequenced sample: PBMCs. These receptors came from a woman younger than 30 in good health and CMV-seropositive.

This CDR3 is CASSDSGVQETQYF. CDR3 nucleotide sequence: TGTGCCAGCAGTGATAGCGGGGTACAAGAGACCCAGTACTTC. The chain links TRBV6-6 to TRBJ2-5; 8 bases match TRBD2. Germline V CDR1 and CDR2: MNHNY, SVGAGI (reference sequence). This CDR3 has 14 residues. Unmatched junction bases numbered 4, after V lost 5 bases and J lost 2 bases.

V usage is TRBV14 and J usage is TRBJ2-1; perhaps TRBD1 as D (6 bases). Trimming took off 2 bases at V and 8 bases at J, with 16 bases between the two ends. There are 15 residues in the CDR3. From germline, CDR1 is SGHDN and CDR2 FVKESK. CDR3 in DNA: TGTGCCAGCAGCCAAACGTGGAGTAGGACAGATGAGCAGTTCTTC. Translation: CASSQTWSRTDEQFF. The whole variable domain, filled in from reference TRBV14 and TRBJ2-1, reads EAGVTQFPSHSVIEKGQTVTLRCDPISGHDNLYWYRRVMGKEIKFLLHFVKESKQDESGMPNNRFLAERTGGTYSTLKVQPAELEDSGVYFCASSQTWSRTDEQFFGPGTRLTVL.

This clone appeared once. The V and J genes are TRBV10-3 and TRBJ2-1; perhaps TRBD2 as D (5 bases). CDR1 is ENHRY and CDR2 is SYGVKD in the germline V gene. The CDR3 loop spans 15 amino acids. V gave up 8 bases and J gave up 5 bases, with 19 bases separating them. The CDR3 nucleotides are TGTGCCATCGGACCTCGGGCGGGCAGCGACAATGAGCAGTTCTTC. It translates to CAIGPRAGSDNEQFF.

The rearrangement joins TRBV30 to TRBJ2-7, with 7 bases matching TRBD2. This CDR3 has 16 residues. The J segment lost 1 base and the V segment lost 1 base, leaving 10 bases of the junction unmatched. CDR1 and CDR2 from the germline V gene are GTSNPN and SVGIG (reference sequence). The DNA for the CDR3 is TGTGCCTGGAGTGGGGACGGGACTATTCGATCCTACGAGCAGTACTTC. Translating it yields CAWSGDGTIRSYEQYF. The whole variable domain, filled in from reference TRBV30 and TRBJ2-7, reads SQTIHQWPATLVQPVGSPLSLECTVEGTSNPNLYWYRQAAGRGLQLLFYSVGIGQISSEVPQNLSASRPQDRQFILSSKKLLLSDSGFYLCAWSGDGTIRSYEQYFGPGTRLTVT.

The chain combines TRBV4-2 with TRBJ2-3, with 9 nucleotides matching TRBD2. Germline V CDR1 and CDR2: LGHNA, YNFKEQ. Germline trimming cut 1 base from V and 2 bases from J; bases unmatched to any gene: 4. The CDR3 spans 16 residues. The CDR3 coding sequence is TGTGCCAGCAGCCAAGCCCCTAGCGGGGACACAGATACGCAGTATTTT. This gives the protein CASSQAPSGDTDTQYF.

This clone was observed once. The chain couples TRBV7-9 to TRBJ2-2; TRBD2 aligns across 11 bases. The V gene's germline CDR1 is SEHNR and CDR2 FQNEAQ (reference sequence). Trimming at V came to 2 bases and at J to 0 bases, leaving 5 bases not matched to a gene. The CDR3 totals 18 residues. CDR3 nucleotide sequence: TGTGCCAGCAGCTTATTAGCGGGAGGGTTCGCGAACACCGGGGAGCTGTTTTTT. Translating gives CASSLLAGGFANTGELFF.

V gene TRBV7-9 combines with J gene TRBJ2-1, with D uncertain. CDR1 is SEHNR, CDR2 FQNEAQ, per germline (reference sequence). The germline V and J ends were trimmed by 5 bases and 6 bases, with 20 bases remaining between them. The CDR3 is made up of 16 amino acids. The CDR3 DNA sequence: TGTGCCAGCAGCGAAATAAGAATAAGCTCGGGCAATGAGCAGTTCTTC. The encoded protein is CASSEIRISSGNEQFF. The complete variable domain, with remaining parts taken from reference TRBV7-9 and TRBJ2-1, reads DTGVSQNPRHKITKRGQNVTFRCDPISEHNRLYWYRQTLGQGPEFLTYFQNEAQLEKSRLLSDRFSAERPKGSFSTLEIQRTEQGDSAMYLCASSEIRISSGNEQFFGPGTRLTVL.

The chain joins TRBV14 to TRBJ1-1; a possible D gene is TRBD1 (6 bases). Trimming took 1 base from V and 1 from J, leaving 7 bases between them. The CDR3 has 14 residues. Germline values: CDR1 SGHDN, CDR2 FVKESK. DNA for the CDR3: TGTGCCAGCAGCCAAGTCAGGGGGAACACTGAAGCTTTCTTT. It yields the protein CASSQVRGNTEAFF.

In DNA, the CDR3 is TGTGCCAGCAGCGCCACCGGACACGACTCTGGAAACACCATATATTTT. This encodes CASSATGHDSGNTIYF. The chain recombines TRBV9 with TRBJ1-3; perhaps TRBD1 as D (5 bases). The ends were cut back, 3 bases at V and 0 bases at J, with 13 bases in the middle. The CDR3 spans 16 residues. In germline, CDR1 is SGDLS, CDR2 YYNGEE.

The count of this clone is one. The V gene is TRBV9, the J gene TRBJ2-3, with 7 bases identical to TRBD2. V shed 0 bases, J shed 0 bases, and the junction held 19 bases outside the gene matches. CDR1 SGDLS and CDR2 YYNGEE come from the germline V gene. There are 21 residues in the CDR3. CDR3 sequence (DNA): TGTGCCAGCAGCGTAGCGAGCGGAGGGCGGGAGTTCGTATTCAGCACAGATACGCAGTATTTT. Protein product: CASSVASGGREFVFSTDTQYF.

V usage is TRBV7-2 and J usage is TRBJ2-1, with a weak D call TRBD2 (6 bases). The ends were cut back, 2 bases at V and 6 bases at J, with 20 bases in the middle. The CDR3 has 17 amino acids. Germline CDR1 is SGHTA and CDR2 is FQGNSA. Here the CDR3 DNA reads TGTGCCAGCAGCTTAAGGGTAGCGGCCTCGGGCGGCAATGAGCAGTTCTTC. Amino acids: CASSLRVAASGGNEQFF. The whole variable domain, filled in from reference TRBV7-2 and TRBJ2-1, reads GAGVSQSPSNKVTEKGKDVELRCDPISGHTALYWYRQSLGQGLEFLIYFQGNSAPDKSGLPSDRFSAERTGGSVSTLTIQRTQQEDSAVYLCASSLRVAASGGNEQFFGPGTRLTVL.

The gene calls are TRBV10-2 and TRBJ2-5; 8 positions match TRBD2. The CDR3 is made up of 15 amino acids. Germline V gives CDR1 WSHSY, CDR2 SAAADI. V trimming: 6 bases; J trimming: 4 bases; junction bases outside the gene matches: 10. The CDR3 DNA is TGCGCCAGCAGAAAATCCCCTCTAGCGGGAGAGACCCAGTACTTC. This gives the protein CASRKSPLAGETQYF.

This clone has just one count. The V call is TRBV11-3, the J call TRBJ2-5; the D is unclear. Trimming pared 6 bases from V and 5 bases from J, leaving 19 bases between. This CDR3 has 15 residues. Germline V gives CDR1 SGHNT, CDR2 YENEEA. DNA of the CDR3: TGTGCCAGCAGTAAGGCGGCAAGCCGTGGGGAGACCCAGTACTTC. This sequence encodes CASSKAASRGETQYF.

The V gene is TRBV11-2, the J gene TRBJ2-7; possible D gene TRBD2, 5 bases. CDR3 length equals 13 residues. Germline V gene sequence: CDR1 SGHAT, CDR2 FQNNGV. Trimming pared 4 bases from V and 2 bases from J, leaving 9 bases between. This chain's CDR3 is CASSSSITYEQYF. DNA for the CDR3: TGTGCCAGCAGCTCTAGCATCACCTACGAGCAGTACTTC.

The chain employs TRBV11-2 and TRBJ1-6; D is ambiguous. There are 16 residues in the CDR3. The germline V and J ends were trimmed by 1 base and 3 bases, with 10 bases remaining between them. Germline CDR1 SGHAT, CDR2 FQNNGV. CDR3 sequence reads: CASSLGWAGYNSPLHF. The CDR3 bases are TGTGCCAGCAGCTTAGGTTGGGCGGGCTATAATTCACCCCTCCACTTT. Full variable domain (remainder filled in from reference TRBV11-2 and TRBJ1-6): EAGVAQSPRYKIIEKRQSVAFWCNPISGHATLYWYQQILGQGPKLLIQFQNNGVVDDSQLPKDRFSAERLKGVDSTLKIQPAKLEDSAVYLCASSLGWAGYNSPLHFGNGTRLTVT.

J is TRBJ2-5 and V is TRBV19; TRBD1 matches 10 bases. CDR1 is LNHDA, CDR2 SQIVND, per germline (reference sequence). The CDR3 is 13 residues long. J gave up 4 bases and V 9 bases, and 5 bases lay outside the gene matches. CDR3 sequence reads: CASGTGVRETQYF. The CDR3 region has the DNA TGTGCCAGCGGGACAGGGGTTCGAGAGACCCAGTACTTC.

The chain carries TRBV6-4 and TRBJ2-3, with 9 positions matching TRBD2. The CDR3 loop spans 15 amino acids. V shed 3 bases, J shed 2 bases, and the junction held 3 bases outside the gene matches. Germline V gene sequence: CDR1 MRHNA, CDR2 SNTAGT. The CDR3 loop is CASSETSGATDTQYF. In DNA form, the CDR3 reads TGTGCCAGCAGTGAGACTAGCGGCGCCACAGATACGCAGTATTTT.

V gene TRBV27 combines with J gene TRBJ1-2; TRBD1 matches 7 bases. V shed 0 bases and J 5 bases; nucleotides not matched to a gene: 3. Looked up from germline, CDR1 is MNHEY and CDR2 is SMNVEV (reference sequence). CDR3 length equals 14 residues. CDR3 nucleotide sequence: TGTGCCAGCAGTTTATCCGGGACAGAGTATGGCTACACCTTC. Translation gives CASSLSGTEYGYTF.

The chain employs TRBV27 and TRBJ2-5; 12 positions match TRBD2. The CDR3 runs 17 residues. Germline assignment: CDR1 MNHEY and CDR2 SMNVEV (reference sequence). After removal of 4 bases from V and 5 bases from J, the junction contained 11 bases not matched to a gene. The CDR3 sequence is CASSSPRLAGVSETQYF. CDR3 DNA: TGTGCCAGCAGTTCTCCCCGACTAGCGGGAGTCTCGGAGACCCAGTACTTC.

The chain recombines TRBV30 with TRBJ2-7, with 8 positions matching TRBD1. Germline assignment: CDR1 GTSNPN and CDR2 SVGIG (reference sequence). The CDR3 spans 15 residues. V lost 3 bases, J lost 0 bases, and 7 bases stayed unmatched. CDR3 loop: CAWRLPGGPSYEQYF. DNA for the CDR3: TGTGCCTGGAGGTTGCCAGGGGGCCCCTCCTACGAGCAGTACTTC.

The CDR3 DNA follows: TGCGCCAGCAGCTCGACAGGCGACTCCTACAATGAGCAGTTCTTC. The encoded protein is CASSSTGDSYNEQFF. The chain uses TRBV5-1 and TRBJ2-1; a weak D match, TRBD1 (6 bases). The CDR3 consists of 15 residues. Trimming cost V 3 bases and J 0 bases, with 10 bases left between them. Germline values: CDR1 SGHRS, CDR2 YFSETQ.

The chain has TRBV29-1 and TRBJ1-6; TRBD1 aligns across 8 bases. The germline V gene has CDR1 SQVTM and CDR2 ANQGSEA. The CDR3 extends over 13 amino acids. V lost 4 bases, J lost 7 bases, and 3 bases stayed unmatched. The CDR3 DNA reads TGCAGCGTTGGGACAGGGACGAATTCACCCCTCCACTTT. It specifies CSVGTGTNSPLHF. The full variable domain, in which reference TRBV29-1 and TRBJ1-6 provide the parts outside the CDR3, is SAVISQKPSRDICQRGTSLTIQCQVDSQVTMMFWYRQQPGQSLTLIATANQGSEATYESGFVIDKFPISRPNLTFSTLTVSNMSPEDSSIYLCSVGTGTNSPLHFGNGTRLTVT.

This chain links TRBV19 with TRBJ2-1, with 8 bases lining up with TRBD1. V shed 0 bases and J 3 bases; nucleotides not matched to a gene: 10. This CDR3 has 18 amino acids. Germline values: CDR1 LNHDA, CDR2 SQIVND (reference sequence). CDR3 in amino acids: CASSIEGTAGGGYNEQFF. In nucleotides, the CDR3 is TGTGCCAGTAGTATAGAGGGTACCGCAGGGGGCGGCTACAATGAGCAGTTCTTC.

The chain carries TRBV6-4 and TRBJ2-1; 11 nucleotides match TRBD2. The germline V gene has CDR1 MRHNA and CDR2 SNTAGT. V trimming: 3 bases; J trimming: 4 bases; junction bases outside the gene matches: 2. The CDR3 is made up of 15 amino acids. The CDR3 protein is CASSEASGRYNEQFF. In nucleotides, the CDR3 is TGTGCCAGCAGTGAAGCTAGCGGGAGGTACAATGAGCAGTTCTTC.

The chain employs TRBV18 and TRBJ2-1, with 7 bases that match TRBD2. The V gene end was trimmed by 5 bases and the J gene end by 6 bases; junction bases not matched to a gene: 13. Germline loops: CDR1 KGHSH, CDR2 LQKENI. The CDR3 has 16 residues. The DNA for the CDR3 is TGTGCCAGCTCATCCCCTGGGAGGGCCGGTGTCAATGAGCAGTTCTTC. Translating gives CASSSPGRAGVNEQFF.

This rearrangement joins TRBV5-1 to TRBJ2-7, with 8 bases fitting TRBD2. After removal of 0 bases from V and 0 bases from J, the junction contained 8 bases not matched to a gene. CDR1 and CDR2 from the germline V gene are SGHRS and YFSETQ. This CDR3 spans 17 amino acids. Here the CDR3 DNA reads TGCGCCAGCAGCTTGGCCGGGCTAGCGGGCGACTCCTACGAGCAGTACTTC. Protein product: CASSLAGLAGDSYEQYF.

The chain employs TRBV27 and TRBJ2-1; 10 bases match TRBD2. The CDR3 covers 16 residues. The germline V gene has CDR1 MNHEY and CDR2 SMNVEV (reference sequence). Germline trimming cut 6 bases from V and 4 bases from J; bases unmatched to any gene: 9. This CDR3 is CASREPGLANYNEQFF. In DNA form, the CDR3 reads TGTGCCAGCAGGGAACCGGGACTAGCGAATTACAATGAGCAGTTCTTC.

The chain employs TRBV28 and TRBJ2-1; 8 bases map to TRBD1. Trimming cost V 2 bases and J 3 bases; bases outside gene matches: 3. The CDR3 totals 15 residues. In germline, CDR1 is MDHEN, CDR2 SYDVKM. The CDR3 is CASSLADRDYNEQFF. The CDR3, as DNA: TGTGCCAGCAGTTTAGCGGACAGGGACTACAATGAGCAGTTCTTC.

The J gene is TRBJ2-7, the V gene TRBV5-1; TRBD1 matches at 9 bases. The V gene end was trimmed by 7 bases and the J gene end by 3 bases; junction bases not matched to a gene: 11. Germline CDR1 is SGHRS and CDR2 is YFSETQ. The CDR3 has 15 amino acids. The CDR3 loop is CASSTRTGVDYEQYF. CDR3 DNA sequence: TGCGCCAGCTCGACCCGGACAGGGGTGGACTACGAGCAGTACTTC.

The chain combines TRBV6-1 with TRBJ2-7, with 10 bases identical to TRBD1. This CDR3 is built from 16 residues. Unmatched junction bases numbered 10, after V lost 3 bases and J lost 5 bases. CDR1 MNHNS and CDR2 SASEGT come from the germline V gene. CDR3 bases: TGTGCCAGCAGTGATATCCCTGGGGACAGGGGTAACGAGCAGTACTTC. Amino acids: CASSDIPGDRGNEQYF.